Detailed here is one T cell receptor beta chain. This sample is drawn from a study of cytomegalovirus exposure and HLA in healthy donors. The PCR contained 60 Vbeta and 13 Jbeta primers. Profiled with immunoSEQ multiplex PCR; TCRdb holds only in-frame clones, not every one. The sample lists around 200,000 clones; about 69% were seen once. The V end was cut by 6 bases, the J end by 5 bases, with 14 bases between. The CDR3 length is 13 residues. CDR1 and CDR2 from the germline V gene are MNHNS and SASEGT. Sequencing was done on a sample of PBMCs. This TCR was recovered from a male donor in good health and CMV-seronegative. This chain uses TRBV6-1 with TRBJ2-7, with a tentative D call TRBD2 (5 bases). The CDR3 sequence: CASRETLGDEQYF. CDR3 nucleotide sequence: TGTGCCAGCAGGGAGACCCTCGGGGACGAGCAGTACTTC.